This TCR beta chain derives from a study of T cell responses to AZD1222 COVID-19 vaccine. Germline CDR1 reads SGHNT; CDR2 reads YYREEE (reference sequence). The CDR3 has 14 amino acids. Details on this clone: Mismatch with germline at one junction end may stem from a read error. The same CDR3 is also encoded by other DNA sequences in this sample.

This table comes from immunoSEQ multiplex PCR, and its TCRdb copy is limited to in-frame clones, with some not included. Among around 47,000 clones listed, just under 80% were seen once. The material sequenced was peripheral blood, taken 28 days after the second dose of the MenACWY control vaccine. The rearrangement links TRBV5-4 to TRBJ1-1; no reliable D call. The receptor was derived from an adult who received the MenACWY meningococcal vaccine as a control. The CDR3 DNA follows: TGTGCTAGCAGCCCAGGACGCGTGAACACTGAAGCTTTCTTT. This codes for CASSPGRVNTEAFF.